Included here is one T cell receptor (beta chain) sequence, with context. The table lists this clonotype with a few counts. Its specific antigen is unknown. No much larger clonotype is one base removed from it; base qualities were not supplied. The CDR3 runs 14 amino acids, cysteine and phenylalanine included. Solely the CDR3 DNA is kept, with 42 bases framed from the first base. CDR1 is given as SQVTM and CDR2 as ANQGSEA, both from the germline V gene. Relative to germline, V is missing 6 bases and J is missing 9 bases, with 9 bases of the junction outside any gene match. Genomic DNA served as template for TCR beta VDJ combination and CDR3 sequence profiling. An Illumina HiSeq 2000 was the platform used for TCR repertoire sequencing. As for how the authors treated the data: TRBV/TRBJ rearrangement plots, CDR3 size and DJ length profiles, and Simpson's diversity index were used to assess repertoires. The immunodominant clone was defined as the most abundant DNA sequence in deep sequencing data. CDR3 amino acid sequences were checked for sharing between subjects and were compared against published repertoires and the VDJdb database. The public reads were reanalyzed by TCRdb: fastp trimming at Q25, MiXCR alignment, in-frame beta chains only. Each entry merges the rows of one CDR3 protein and shows their most common DNA and genes. The V and J calls and clone size come from TCRdb's table, not from the authors' own analysis. This sample gives 75,000 to 80,000 distinct CDR3 sequences in total; 60% to 75% of them show up just once. The ten top clones hold 65% to 85% of the sample.

This record comes from a study of CD8+CD57+ T cells in acquired aplastic anemia (dated by TCRdb to between 2017 and 2018). With respect to the entire study: Extracted DNA from sorted CD4+ and CD8+ cells averaged around 3.2 ug, ranging from roughly 0.2 to 30 ug. CD8+CD57+ expansion was defined as frequency above the mean frequency observed in healthy subjects.

Patients chosen for sequencing had shown expansion of CD8+CD57+ cells by flow cytometry. Every patient had a diagnosis of severe acquired aplastic anemia based on International Study of Aplastic Anemia and Agranulocytosis and Camitta criteria. At the time blood was sampled, none of the patients had received any therapy. In this study, sorted CD4+ and CD8+ T cells from the blood of healthy subjects and of severe aplastic anemia patients had their TCR repertoires deep-sequenced. In the USA, patient enrollment took place under clinicaltrials.gov protocols 00001620, 01623167, 00001397, 00071045, 00081523 and 00961064. Ficoll-Paque density gradient centrifugation was used to isolate peripheral blood mononuclear cells. Before DNA was extracted, CD4+ and CD8+ T cells were sorted using either FACS or magnetic beads. Study-wide conclusions, independent of this receptor: Between patients and healthy controls, no significant difference in CD8+ Simpson's diversity was found (P=0.060). Although roughly 29 CD8+ CDR3 sequences were shared by patients and controls, these sequences appeared highly expressed in patients and within the immunodominant clones of patients.

The sequencing input was sorted CD4+, CD8+, or CD8+CD57+ T cells (not recorded which) from PBMCs. The sequence derives from a human donor with aplastic anemia. This sequence uses TRBV29-1 and TRBJ2-1; TRBD1 fits 12 bases in the junction. The CDR3 loop reads CSVAGTGGSAEQFF. The bases are TGCAGCGTCGCCGGGACAGGGGGCTCGGCTGAGCAGTTCTTC.